This paragraph reports one TCR beta chain. The antigen remains unidentified. The second PCR ran about 6 to 12 cycles with a sample-barcoded 5' primer and J-beta primers. TCRdb reprocessed the 5' RACE reads with MiXCR, giving one entry per CDR3 protein. Of fewer than 1,200,000 distinct CDR3 sequences in the sample, roughly a quarter are singletons; the top ten hold approximately 0.7%. This sample is part of a study of blood T cells in healthy people across ages. Findings and caveats of the study: Relative to aged donors, long-lived donors carried more naive CD4+ cells and displayed higher diversity.

These data are also associated with another study on T cells of mothers and their children. That source reports: In this cohort, donors were three healthy Caucasian mothers plus their six children. Mothers gave over 8.5 million TCR beta CDR3 reads each, and children 2.5 million to 3 million each.

The specimen sequenced was blood. This TCR derives from a girl under 10 years old in good health.

The CDR3 DNA reads as TGTGCCAGTAGTATAGTGCAAAGGTCCTACGAGCAGTACTTC. Its translation: CASSIVQRSYEQYF. The genes are TRBV19 and TRBJ2-5; D gene uncertain. The end of the DNA is better explained by TRBJ2-7, so the J call may be wrong. Per the germline V gene, CDR1 is LNHDA and CDR2 is SQIVND (reference sequence). The CDR3 is 14 residues long.